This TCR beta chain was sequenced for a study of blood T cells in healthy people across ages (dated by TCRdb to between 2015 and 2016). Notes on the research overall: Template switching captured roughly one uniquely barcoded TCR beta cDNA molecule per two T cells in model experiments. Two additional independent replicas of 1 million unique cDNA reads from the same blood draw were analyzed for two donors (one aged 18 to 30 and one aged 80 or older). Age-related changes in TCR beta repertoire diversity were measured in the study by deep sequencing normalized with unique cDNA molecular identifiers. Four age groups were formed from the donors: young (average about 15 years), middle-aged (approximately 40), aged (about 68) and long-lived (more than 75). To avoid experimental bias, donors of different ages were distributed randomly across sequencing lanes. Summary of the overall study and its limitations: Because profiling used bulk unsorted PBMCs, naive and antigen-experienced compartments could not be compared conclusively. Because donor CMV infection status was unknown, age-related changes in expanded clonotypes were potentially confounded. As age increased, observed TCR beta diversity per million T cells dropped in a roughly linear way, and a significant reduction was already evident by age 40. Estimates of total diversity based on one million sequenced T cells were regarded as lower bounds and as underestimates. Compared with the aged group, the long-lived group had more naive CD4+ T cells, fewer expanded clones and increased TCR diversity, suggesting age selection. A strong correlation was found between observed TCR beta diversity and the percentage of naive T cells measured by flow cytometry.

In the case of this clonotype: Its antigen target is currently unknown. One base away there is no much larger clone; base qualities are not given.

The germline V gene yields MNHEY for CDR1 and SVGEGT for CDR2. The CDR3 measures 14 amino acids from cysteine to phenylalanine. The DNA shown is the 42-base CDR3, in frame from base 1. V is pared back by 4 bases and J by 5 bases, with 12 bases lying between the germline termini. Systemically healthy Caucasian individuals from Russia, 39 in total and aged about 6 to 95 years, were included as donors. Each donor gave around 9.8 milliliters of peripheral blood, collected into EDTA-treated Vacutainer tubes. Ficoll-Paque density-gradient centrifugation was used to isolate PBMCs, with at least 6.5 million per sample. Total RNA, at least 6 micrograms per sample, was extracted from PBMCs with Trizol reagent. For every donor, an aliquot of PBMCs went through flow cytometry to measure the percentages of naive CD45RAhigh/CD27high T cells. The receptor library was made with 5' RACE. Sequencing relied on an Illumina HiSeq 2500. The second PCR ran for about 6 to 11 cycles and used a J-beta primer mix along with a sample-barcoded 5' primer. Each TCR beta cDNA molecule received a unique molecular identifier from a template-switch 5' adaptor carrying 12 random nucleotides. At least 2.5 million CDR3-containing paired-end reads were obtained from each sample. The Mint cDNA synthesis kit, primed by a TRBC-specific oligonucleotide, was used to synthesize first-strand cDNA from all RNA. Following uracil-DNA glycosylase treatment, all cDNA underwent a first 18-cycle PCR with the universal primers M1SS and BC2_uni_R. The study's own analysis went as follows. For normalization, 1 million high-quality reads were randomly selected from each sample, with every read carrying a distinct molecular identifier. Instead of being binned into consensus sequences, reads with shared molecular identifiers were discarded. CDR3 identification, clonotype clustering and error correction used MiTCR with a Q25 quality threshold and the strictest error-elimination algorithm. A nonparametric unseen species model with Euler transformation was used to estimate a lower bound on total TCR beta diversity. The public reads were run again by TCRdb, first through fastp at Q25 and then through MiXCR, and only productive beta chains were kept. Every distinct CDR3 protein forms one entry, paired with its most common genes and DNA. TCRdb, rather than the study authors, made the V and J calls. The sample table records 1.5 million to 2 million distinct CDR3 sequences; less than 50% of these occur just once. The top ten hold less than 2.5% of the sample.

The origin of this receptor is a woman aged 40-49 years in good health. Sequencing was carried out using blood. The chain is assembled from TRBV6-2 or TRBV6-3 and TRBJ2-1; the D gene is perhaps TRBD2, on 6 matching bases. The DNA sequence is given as TGTGCCAGCAGTTTCCTACTAGCAGACAATGAGCAGTTCTTC. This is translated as CASSFLLADNEQFF.